This T cell receptor (beta chain) was recorded in a study of T cell repertoires in ileal Crohn's disease. Study conclusions and caveats: Compared with non-smokers, active smokers at surgery showed more clonal expansions. Clonality above 26.8% at surgery always came with endoscopic recurrence. Sorted CD8 T cells held more high-frequency clones than CD4.

About 500 nanograms of biopsy DNA per sample underwent TCRB immunosequencing. Profiling relied on immunoSEQ multiplex PCR, and the TCRdb table lists in-frame clones only, not all of them. This table has more than 11,000 clones, 70% appearing once. Only a few counts were recorded for this clone. Its target is not known. The CDR3 extends over 15 amino acids. Trimming stripped 1 base from V and 3 bases from J, with 11 bases between. CDR1 SGHRS and CDR2 YFSETQ come from the germline V gene. This TCR derives from an adult with Crohn's disease. Sequences were obtained from ileal tissue. V usage is TRBV5-1 and J usage is TRBJ2-1; TRBD2 is a possible D gene (6 bases). The CDR3 DNA follows: TGCGCCAGCAGCTTGTGGGGGGATCTCTACAATGAGCAGTTCTTC. Translating it yields CASSLWGDLYNEQFF.